These T cell receptor beta chains were read from a single sample in a study of blood T cell repertoires in COVID-19. TCRdb keeps only in-frame clones here, not all; method: immunoSEQ multiplex PCR. The table lists hundreds of thousands of clones, approximately 88% of them singletons. Sequencing was carried out using PBMCs or T cells enriched from blood (not recorded which). Every receptor here comes from a woman in her thirties or forties with acute COVID-19. Each CDR3 is given with its conserved first and last residue. Only some rows state a clone size, as once, few, many or a class for expanded clones.

TRBV15	.	TRBJ2-2	CATSSDRSYNTGELFF
TRBV2	.	TRBJ1-4	CASRGTGPTNEKLFF
TRBV27	.	TRBJ1-2	CASSLTGLNYGYTF
TRBV28	.	TRBJ1-5	CASSFLGTGQGSNQPQHF
TRBV7-2	.	TRBJ2-7	CASSLRSEFAYEQYF
TRBV5-8	.	TRBJ2-5	CASSLDRGSETQYF
TRBV19	.	TRBJ1-2	CASSIAAGGPLYGYTF
TRBV4-3	.	TRBJ1-2	CASSQDPAGYGYTF
TRBV4-1	.	TRBJ1-1	CASSQLGGHTEAFF
TRBV5-6	.	TRBJ2-7	CASSHGTPYEQYF
TRBV9	.	TRBJ2-3	CASSVGQTSGHTDTQYF
TRBV11-3	.	TRBJ2-3	CASTPHRTDTQYF
TRBV7-3	.	TRBJ1-2	CASSLPGGYGYTF
TRBV12-3/TRBV12-4	.	TRBJ1-1	CASSLLGRAEAFF
TRBV11-2	.	TRBJ2-3	CASSFGASGGDTQYF
TRBV10-3	.	TRBJ2-2	CAIRLAGVTGELFF
TRBV28	once	TRBJ1-2	CASSLDRGRQGYTF
TRBV28	.	TRBJ2-5	CASSGEGGGETQYF
TRBV13	.	TRBJ2-1	CASWAWGHWQFF
TRBV7-9	.	TRBJ1-1	CASSLVGHLNTEAFF
TRBV2	.	TRBJ1-4	CASRNRDRGSEKLFF
TRBV9	.	TRBJ2-1	CASSALGQYNEQFF
TRBV9	.	TRBJ2-2	CASSGTGDTGELFF
TRBV11-3	.	TRBJ2-5	CASSRGDRTQQETQYF
TRBV7-9	.	TRBJ1-4	CASSPGRGGLFF
TRBV28	.	TRBJ1-2	CASSLRGLPGGPTYGYTF
TRBV11-2	.	TRBJ2-7	CASREAGGGYEQYF
TRBV24-1	once	TRBJ2-3	CATSGRAAITDTQYF
TRBV7-3	few	TRBJ2-2	CASSSQTANTGELFF
TRBV12-2	.	TRBJ1-3	CASRLVPGDLGNTIYF
TRBV24-1	.	TRBJ2-5	CATSASRGVGETQYF
TRBV5-1	once	TRBJ1-4	CASSLDRGDEKLFF
TRBV7-9	.	TRBJ1-1	CASSLHGELEAFF
TRBV19	.	TRBJ1-1	CASSITGVNTEAFF
TRBV18	.	TRBJ2-1	CASSRAPDNEQFF
TRBV5-6	.	TRBJ2-7	CASSGGPGTSSYEQYF
TRBV5-5	.	TRBJ2-7	CASSSTSGRAYYEQYF
TRBV7-6	once	TRBJ2-1	CASSGVRGYPGEQFF
TRBV11-2	.	TRBJ1-1	CASSPRSLAEAFF
TRBV11-2	.	TRBJ1-2	CASSSDRGRGSNYGYTF
TRBV5-1	.	TRBJ2-5	CASSLSGLGQETQYF
TRBV6-5	.	TRBJ2-1	CASSLAGVAYNEQFF
TRBV18	.	TRBJ1-2	CASSPYQVTDYGYTF
TRBV5-1	.	TRBJ2-1	CASSLLDSNEQFF
TRBV28	.	TRBJ1-1	CASSPGQPNTEAFF
TRBV9	once	TRBJ1-1	CASSVDIGPPDEAFF